The rows below give T cell receptor beta chains drawn from one sample of a study of shared clonotypes between healthy human individuals. Clones were read by immunoSEQ multiplex PCR, and TCRdb kept only the in-frame ones, dropping some. This table has some 700,000 clones, 90% appearing once. What was sequenced was memory CD8+ T cells from PBMCs. The source of these receptors is a man between 18 and 29 years old in good health. Some clones in this sample may be carry-over from other donors' samples. Both conserved end residues are part of each CDR3. A D gene is named only where the DNA matches it firmly. Some rows mark clone size as missing; the rest say once, few, many or name a class of expanded clone.

V gene: TRBV27; clone size: -; J gene: TRBJ1-2; D gene: -; CDR3 DNA: TGTGCCAGCAGCGAAAGGTCAGCTAACTATGGCTACACCTTC; CDR3 protein: CASSERSANYGYTF
V gene: TRBV18; clone size: -; J gene: TRBJ1-1; D gene: TRBD1; CDR3 DNA: TGTGCCAGCTCACCACCTGGGACAGGGGAGGGTACTGAAGCTTTCTTT; CDR3 protein: CASSPPGTGEGTEAFF
V gene: TRBV7-9; clone size: -; J gene: TRBJ2-7; D gene: TRBD1; CDR3 DNA: TGTGCCAGCAATGAACAGGGGTCTGGGGAGCAGTACTTC; CDR3 protein: CASNEQGSGEQYF
V gene: TRBV28; clone size: -; J gene: TRBJ1-5; D gene: -; CDR3 DNA: TGTGCCAGCAGTTTAATTGGGGGAGTAAGCAATCAGCCCCAGCATTTT; CDR3 protein: CASSLIGGVSNQPQHF
V gene: TRBV30; clone size: -; J gene: TRBJ1-2; D gene: -; CDR3 DNA: TGTGCCAGCCGCCCGGGCTACTATGGCTACACCTTC; CDR3 protein: CASRPGYYGYTF
V gene: TRBV27; clone size: -; J gene: TRBJ2-2; D gene: -; CDR3 DNA: TGTGCCAGCAGCCCCTATAATAGGCTCGCGAACACCGGGGAGCTGTTTTTT; CDR3 protein: CASSPYNRLANTGELFF
V gene: TRBV7-9; clone size: -; J gene: TRBJ2-2; D gene: -; CDR3 DNA: TGTGCCAGCAGCCTCGGAGTGGGGCCCAGCCCGGAGCTGTTTTTT; CDR3 protein: CASSLGVGPSPELFF
V gene: TRBV27; clone size: -; J gene: TRBJ2-7; D gene: -; CDR3 DNA: TGTGCCAGCAGTTTATCGTGGGGGGCGCTCTCCTACGAGCAGTACTTC; CDR3 protein: CASSLSWGALSYEQYF
V gene: TRBV19; clone size: -; J gene: TRBJ1-1; D gene: -; CDR3 DNA: TGTGCCAGTAGACCGGGACACCCGAACACTGAAGCTTTCTTT; CDR3 protein: CASRPGHPNTEAFF
V gene: TRBV6-6; clone size: -; J gene: TRBJ2-7; D gene: TRBD1; CDR3 DNA: TGTGCCAGCAGTTACTCGACCCTGGCAGGGGGCTACGAGCAGTACTTC; CDR3 protein: CASSYSTLAGGYEQYF
V gene: TRBV27; clone size: -; J gene: TRBJ1-5; D gene: -; CDR3 DNA: TGTGCCAGCAGCATGGTTAGGAATCAGCCCCAGCATTTT; CDR3 protein: CASSMVRNQPQHF
V gene: TRBV7-7; clone size: -; J gene: TRBJ2-3; D gene: -; CDR3 DNA: TGTGCCAGCAGCCCATACCAATTCGTCGGTAGCACAGATACGCAGTATTTT; CDR3 protein: CASSPYQFVGSTDTQYF
V gene: TRBV7-9; clone size: -; J gene: TRBJ2-7; D gene: TRBD1; CDR3 DNA: TGTGCCAGCAGCTTAGGCCAGGGGGCGTACGAGCAGTACTTC; CDR3 protein: CASSLGQGAYEQYF
V gene: TRBV11-3; clone size: -; J gene: TRBJ2-1; D gene: -; CDR3 DNA: TGTGCCAGCAGCCGGACCCAGAGCAATGAGCAGTTCTTC; CDR3 protein: CASSRTQSNEQFF
V gene: TRBV6-6; clone size: few; J gene: TRBJ1-1; D gene: -; CDR3 DNA: TGTGCCAGCAGTTCGGGAACCGAAGCTTTCTTT; CDR3 protein: CASSSGTEAFF
V gene: TRBV5-5; clone size: -; J gene: TRBJ2-3; D gene: -; CDR3 DNA: TGTGCCAGCAGCTTGGGTTTAAGGGGCGGCAGCTTCACAGATACGCAGTATTTT; CDR3 protein: CASSLGLRGGSFTDTQYF
V gene: TRBV27; clone size: once; J gene: TRBJ2-1; D gene: TRBD2; CDR3 DNA: TGTGCCAGCAGTACCACTAGCGGGAGTATCTACAATGAGCAGTTCTTC; CDR3 protein: CASSTTSGSIYNEQFF
V gene: TRBV15; clone size: -; J gene: TRBJ2-5; D gene: -; CDR3 DNA: TGTGCCACCAGTAGAGATGGGAGGACTATGCAAGAGACCCAGTACTTC; CDR3 protein: CATSRDGRTMQETQYF
V gene: TRBV27; clone size: -; J gene: TRBJ2-7; D gene: TRBD2; CDR3 DNA: TGTGCCAGCAGTTTTTCCGGGAGGGCCTACGAGCAGTACTTC; CDR3 protein: CASSFSGRAYEQYF
V gene: TRBV5-1; clone size: -; J gene: TRBJ2-7; D gene: -; CDR3 DNA: TGCGCCAGCAGCGAGGGACCTTCCTACGAGCAGTACTTC; CDR3 protein: CASSEGPSYEQYF
V gene: TRBV19; clone size: -; J gene: TRBJ2-3; D gene: TRBD2; CDR3 DNA: TGTGCCAGTAGTATAGAGACTAGCGAGGAAGGCCCAGATACGCAGTATTTT; CDR3 protein: CASSIETSEEGPDTQYF
V gene: TRBV28; clone size: -; J gene: TRBJ2-3; D gene: TRBD2; CDR3 DNA: TGTGCCAGCAGTTTCGCCTTCAGGGAGGGGCATACGCAGTATTTT; CDR3 protein: CASSFAFREGHTQYF